This TCR beta chain was sequenced during a study of blood T cell repertoires in COVID-19 (dated by TCRdb to the early 2020s). The study in broad terms: Collaborator samples came from the United States, Italy and Spain and covered acute and convalescent phases of COVID-19. The prospective study material was composed of cDNA or gDNA derived from T cells, B-cell-depleted T cells, or PBMCs. Subjects who had been exposed to COVID-19, were actively infected with it, or had recovered from it provided the deeply sampled blood TCRbeta repertoires that made up the dataset. The repertoires were released in a freely available public database intended as a resource for research on the immune response to SARS-CoV-2. Samples were obtained from the ongoing ImmuneRACE study (first 160 participants) and from about 1,300 subjects provided by 6 global collaborators. Sample metadata almost always included a de-identified subject ID, COVID-19 status, age in years and sex. Where HLA class I and class II types were available, the types were taken from metadata supplied by the sample provider, not from assay-based typing. Study-level results and caveats: How much clinical and demographic metadata was included differed by source and by participant, and the metadata was provided uncurated.

Cut back by 3 bases and 6 bases, the V and J ends lie 4 bases apart. As encoded in the germline V gene, CDR1 is SGHTA while CDR2 is FQGNSA. From cysteine to phenylalanine, the CDR3 is 11 amino acids long. Left in the record is the CDR3 DNA by itself, 33 bases read in frame from the first base. One collaborating source in Seattle enrolled patients during active infection and followed them longitudinally through the course of disease. Whole blood was collected in K2EDTA tubes by collaborating institutions according to the institutions' own protocols. For TCRbeta analysis, collaborator samples were shipped as frozen whole blood, as isolated PBMCs, or as DNA extracted from either sample type. A remark on this clone: Its antigen is currently not known. No much larger clonotype is one base removed from it; base qualities were not supplied.

The immunoSEQ Assay, a bias-controlled multiplex PCR, was used to amplify TCRbeta CDR3 regions from genomic DNA. In the paper's pipeline: The number of nucleated cells in each sample was estimated from the amplification of reference gene primers within the assay. Sequence reads were collapsed and filtered to measure the absolute abundance of every unique TCRbeta CDR3 rearrangement. For each sample, productive Simpson clonality was calculated as the square root of Simpson's diversity index across productive rearrangements. TCRdb retrieved this table from immuneACCESS and kept in-frame rearrangements only. Not all clones are present; in checked studies, unresolved V genes account for under half, and no reason is known for the remainder. V, J and clone size are taken as reported in that table, and D and trimming were inferred from the DNA itself. The sample table holds approximately 350,000 clones, of which roughly 90% were seen once. The ten largest clones take up under 4% of the sample.

Sequencing was carried out using peripheral blood. The clonotype was recovered from a woman aged 30 to 39 with COVID-19, enrolled during active disease. The chain links TRBV7-2 with TRBJ2-3, with no confident D gene call. The base sequence is TGTGCCAGCAGCTTTGGCGATACGCAGTATTTT. This translates into CASSFGDTQYF.